This T cell receptor (beta chain) was documented in a study of CD8 T cells in Susac syndrome. Patients with Susac syndrome met diagnostic criteria defined recently for definite or probable disease. The authors reverse transcribed 0.5 to 1 ug RNA with random hexamers. TCR beta CDR3 was amplified by immunoSEQ covering 54 Vbeta and 13 Jbeta. TCRdb itself ran the immunoSEQ multiplex PCR reads through MiXCR, one entry per CDR3 protein. The repertoire holds roughly 190,000 distinct CDR3 sequences, with more than 85% as singletons. Sequences were obtained from CD8+ T cells from PBMCs. This receptor was identified in a human donor with Susac syndrome.

CDR3 amino acids: CATSTNRGSLPKNIQYF. The CDR3 region has the DNA TGTGCCACCAGCACTAACAGGGGAAGTCTACCCAAAAACATTCAGTACTTC. This sequence joins TRBV15 and TRBJ2-4, with 7 bases fitting TRBD1. The trim removed 4 bases at V and 2 bases at J, leaving 11 bases unmatched. There are 17 residues in the CDR3. Germline loops: CDR1 LNHNV, CDR2 YYDKDF (reference sequence).